These T cell receptor beta chains were read from a single sample in a study of blood T cells in healthy people across ages. TCRdb reprocessed the 5' RACE reads via MiXCR and lists one record per CDR3 protein. The sample consists of 870,000 or so distinct CDR3 sequences, 29% of them appearing once. Sequenced input: blood. These receptors all stem from a woman aged 80 or older in good health. Both conserved end residues are part of each CDR3. Each record gives: J gene, D gene, V gene, clone size, CDR3 DNA, CDR3 protein. D genes are given only for firm matches. Clone size is given for some rows only: seen once, a few or many times, or a class if the clone is expanded.

j_call: TRBJ2-7
d_call: NA
v_call: TRBV7-8
clone_size: many
cdr3_nt: TGTGCCAGCAGCGCCCCTGGGGGGACCTCCTACGAGCAGTACTTC
cdr3_aa: CASSAPGGTSYEQYF

j_call: TRBJ2-5
d_call: NA
v_call: TRBV7-3
clone_size: NA
cdr3_nt: TGTGCCAGCAGCTTGCAGGACGGGGAAGAGACCCAGTACTTC
cdr3_aa: CASSLQDGEETQYF

j_call: TRBJ2-1
d_call: NA
v_call: TRBV4-1
clone_size: few
cdr3_nt: TGCGCCAGCAGCCAAGATTACGGCAGCACTTTTTACAATGAGCAGTTCTTC
cdr3_aa: CASSQDYGSTFYNEQFF

j_call: TRBJ2-4
d_call: NA
v_call: TRBV3-1
clone_size: many
cdr3_nt: TGTGCCAGCAGCCAAGATCGGCAATTAAACATTCAGTACTTC
cdr3_aa: CASSQDRQLNIQYF

j_call: TRBJ2-4
d_call: NA
v_call: TRBV2
clone_size: many
cdr3_nt: TGTGCCAGCAGTGATATTTTCAGGAACAACAAAAACATTCAGTACTTC
cdr3_aa: CASSDIFRNNKNIQYF

j_call: TRBJ1-1
d_call: TRBD1
v_call: TRBV7-9
clone_size: few
cdr3_nt: TGTGCCAGCAGGAGCTCCGGACAGGTTAAAAACACTGAAGCTTTCTTT
cdr3_aa: CASRSSGQVKNTEAFF

j_call: TRBJ2-7
d_call: NA
v_call: TRBV12-3/TRBV12-4
clone_size: NA
cdr3_nt: TGTGCCAGCAGTTCTCCGGGGCTCTCCTACGAGCAGTACTTC
cdr3_aa: CASSSPGLSYEQYF

j_call: TRBJ1-6
d_call: NA
v_call: TRBV20-1
clone_size: NA
cdr3_nt: TGCAGTGCTAGAGATGGAGACGGGAATTCACCCCTCCACTTT
cdr3_aa: CSARDGDGNSPLHF

j_call: TRBJ2-3
d_call: TRBD2
v_call: TRBV7-6
clone_size: many
cdr3_nt: TGTGCCAGCCGGAGCCGAGGGCGGGGGGGCGAAGATACGCAGTATTTT
cdr3_aa: CASRSRGRGGEDTQYF

j_call: TRBJ2-1
d_call: NA
v_call: TRBV19
clone_size: few
cdr3_nt: TGTGCCAGTAGTATGTCACCCTACTACAATGAGCAGTTCTTC
cdr3_aa: CASSMSPYYNEQFF

j_call: TRBJ2-3
d_call: NA
v_call: TRBV24-1
clone_size: many
cdr3_nt: TGTGCCACCAGTTCATCCGGGACACCCACAAAGGAGTATTTT
cdr3_aa: CATSSSGTPTKEYF

j_call: TRBJ2-3
d_call: NA
v_call: TRBV12-3/TRBV12-4
clone_size: many
cdr3_nt: TGTGCCAGCAGTGAAGGTCGAGTCAGCACAGATACGCAGTATTTT
cdr3_aa: CASSEGRVSTDTQYF

j_call: TRBJ2-1
d_call: TRBD1
v_call: TRBV29-1
clone_size: many
cdr3_nt: TGCAGCGTTGCGGGGACAGTTACCTTTAATGAGCAGTTCTTC
cdr3_aa: CSVAGTVTFNEQFF

j_call: TRBJ2-7
d_call: NA
v_call: TRBV7-2
clone_size: many
cdr3_nt: TGTGCCAGCAACCCAGGCGGGGGACACTCGTACTTC
cdr3_aa: CASNPGGGHSYF

j_call: TRBJ2-7
d_call: NA
v_call: TRBV2
clone_size: NA
cdr3_nt: TGTGCCAGCAAGGTGACCTCCTACGAGCAGTACTTC
cdr3_aa: CASKVTSYEQYF